A selection of T cell receptor beta chains follows, all from one sample in a study of cytomegalovirus exposure and HLA in healthy donors. Sequencing was performed with immunoSEQ multiplex PCR; in TCRdb, only in-frame clones are kept and a portion is missing. The sample records over 250,000 clones, about 86% being singletons. The sample taken for sequencing was PBMCs. Every receptor here comes from a woman in her late teens or twenties in good health and CMV-seronegative. Each CDR3 is given with its conserved first and last residue. The D gene is left open where the match is weak. Not all rows give a size; the values are once, few, many and, for expanded clones, a class.

>TRBV2|.|TRBJ1-2|.
TGTGCCAGCAGTGATTTCAACGGGGATTGGGCCTATGGCTACACCTTC
CASSDFNGDWAYGYTF
>TRBV4-3|.|TRBJ2-2|.
TGCGCCAGCAGCCAAGTGCCAGGGGCCTTAGCCGGGGAGCTGTTTTTT
CASSQVPGALAGELFF
>TRBV4-1|.|TRBJ2-1|.
TGCGCCAGCAGCCAACGGAGCAGTGAGCAGTTCTTC
CASSQRSSEQFF
>TRBV6-1|few|TRBJ2-7|.
TGTGCCAGCAGTGAACAGGGCGAAAGCTACGAGCAGTACTTC
CASSEQGESYEQYF
>TRBV6-5|.|TRBJ2-5|.
TGTGCCAGCAGTTACTCGAGAAACAGCCAAGAGACCCAGTACTTC
CASSYSRNSQETQYF
>TRBV27|.|TRBJ1-1|.
TGTGCCAGCAGTTTACTTTCCGGGACATATATGAACACTGAAGCTTTCTTT
CASSLLSGTYMNTEAFF
>TRBV6-5|.|TRBJ1-6|.
TGTGCCAGCAGCCTAAATGGGCGGAGGAATTCACCCCTCCACTTT
CASSLNGRRNSPLHF
>TRBV7-3|.|TRBJ2-2|TRBD2
TGTGCCAGCAGCTTAACTAGCGGGGGGCCAGTGACCGGGGAGCTGTTTTTT
CASSLTSGGPVTGELFF
>TRBV25-1|.|TRBJ2-7|.
TGTGCCAGCAGTGAATACCGTTTGACAGTTACAGGCCTCTACGAGCAGTACTTC
CASSEYRLTVTGLYEQYF
>TRBV27|once|TRBJ2-7|TRBD2
TGTGCCAGCAGTCCCCAGCGGGACCTCTCCTACGAGCAGTACTTC
CASSPQRDLSYEQYF
>TRBV9|.|TRBJ1-2|TRBD1
TGTGCCAGCAGCGCCGCGGGACAGAGCAGCACCGGCTACACCTTC
CASSAAGQSSTGYTF
>TRBV6-5|.|TRBJ1-5|.
TGTGCCAGCAGTCAGCGGGGTCAGCCCCAGCATTTT
CASSQRGQPQHF
>TRBV6-5|.|TRBJ1-1|.
TGTGCCAGCACCCTGGGGGGGGACACTGAAGCTTTCTTT
CASTLGGDTEAFF
>TRBV23-1|.|TRBJ2-1|TRBD1
TGCGCCAGCAGTTCGACAGGGGGCGATGAGCAGTTCTTC
CASSSTGGDEQFF
>TRBV4-2|few|TRBJ1-1|.
TGTGCCAGCAGCCAAGAGTGGCAGGGTGGCACTGAAGCTTTCTTT
CASSQEWQGGTEAFF
>TRBV27|.|TRBJ2-7|.
TGTGCCAGCAGTTTATCGACGGGATCCTACGAGCAGTACTTC
CASSLSTGSYEQYF
>TRBV6-4|.|TRBJ1-2|.
TGTGCCAGCAGTGAGGGCCCGTCCTATGGCTACACCTTC
CASSEGPSYGYTF
>TRBV15|.|TRBJ1-5|TRBD1
TGTGCCACCAGCAGGGCCGGGACAGGGGTAAACCAGCCCCAGCATTTT
CATSRAGTGVNQPQHF
>TRBV27|.|TRBJ1-1|.
TGTGCCAGCAGTTTCCAATCAGACACTGAAGCTTTCTTT
CASSFQSDTEAFF
>TRBV11-2|.|TRBJ2-2|.
TGTGCCAGCAGCTTGCCAGGGGTGGGGGAGCTGTTTTTT
CASSLPGVGELFF
>TRBV7-7|.|TRBJ2-5|.
TGTGCCAGCAGCTTAACGGGATCCCAAGAGACCCAGTACTTC
CASSLTGSQETQYF
>TRBV10-3|.|TRBJ1-2|.
TGTGCCATCAGCCCGGACACGGTCGACTATGGCTACACCTTC
CAISPDTVDYGYTF
>TRBV18|.|TRBJ1-6|.
TGTGCCAGCTCACCACCTCTGAATTCACCCCTCCACTTT
CASSPPLNSPLHF
>TRBV6-6|.|TRBJ2-7|TRBD2
TGTGCCAGCATCTACGAGCCGGGACTAGCGTCTTACGAGCAGTACTTC
CASIYEPGLASYEQYF
>TRBV28|few|TRBJ1-5|TRBD1
TGTGCCAGCAGACCCCAGGGGGCCCCCCATCAGCCCCAGCATTTT
CASRPQGAPHQPQHF
>TRBV6-5|.|TRBJ1-3|.
TGTGCCAGCAGCCGTAACTCTGGAAACACCATATATTTT
CASSRNSGNTIYF
>TRBV13|few|TRBJ2-6|.
TGTGCCCGTTACGGGACACCTAGCTCTGGGGCCAACGTCCTGACTTTC
CARYGTPSSGANVLTF
>TRBV30|.|TRBJ1-2|.
TGTGCCTGTTCGGTCGGAGGGAACTATGGCTACACCTTC
CACSVGGNYGYTF
>TRBV7-2|.|TRBJ2-7|TRBD1
TGTGCCAGCAGCTTAGATGGGACAGGGCCCTACGAGCAGTACTTC
CASSLDGTGPYEQYF
>TRBV6-1|.|TRBJ2-2|.
TGTGCCAGCAGTGAGAGAGAGTTATACACCGGGGAGCTGTTTTTT
CASSERELYTGELFF
>TRBV6-5|few|TRBJ1-5|TRBD1
TGTGCCAGCAGATCCACAGGGGGGGGTCAGCCCCAGCATTTT
CASRSTGGGQPQHF
>TRBV7-2|once|TRBJ1-5|.
TGTGCCAGCAGCTTAGGGAGCACCTTGGAACAGCCCCAGCATTTT
CASSLGSTLEQPQHF
>TRBV6-6|.|TRBJ1-1|.
TGTGCCAGCAGAGTCCTCGGGGACACTGAAGCTTTCTTT
CASRVLGDTEAFF
>TRBV6-1|.|TRBJ2-7|.
TGTGCCAGCAGTGAAGCGCGGGGTCGCAGCTCCTACGAGCAGTACTTC
CASSEARGRSSYEQYF
>TRBV11-3|.|TRBJ2-3|.
TGTGCCAGCAGCCACGGGTGGGAGAGAGGAGATACGCAGTATTTT
CASSHGWERGDTQYF
>TRBV6-5|.|TRBJ2-5|TRBD2
TGTGCCAGCAAACTAGCGGGTCAAGAGACCCAGTACTTC
CASKLAGQETQYF
>TRBV4-1|.|TRBJ1-2|TRBD1
TGCGCCAGCAGCCAAGTAGGGACGACAGGGAAGAACTATGGCTACACCTTC
CASSQVGTTGKNYGYTF
>TRBV4-1|.|TRBJ2-7|.
TGCGCCAGCAGCCAAGATGAGCTAGCTAGGGGGGAGCAGTACTTC
CASSQDELARGEQYF
>TRBV7-9|once|TRBJ2-1|TRBD2
TGTGCCAGCAGCTTACGTGCGGGAGGGCTGGCTTACAATGAGCAGTTCTTC
CASSLRAGGLAYNEQFF
>TRBV30|.|TRBJ1-1|.
TGTGCCTTTGACAGACCGAACACTGAAGCTTTCTTT
CAFDRPNTEAFF
>TRBV6-5|.|TRBJ2-1|TRBD1
TGTGCCAGCAGCTACTTTATCCAGGACAGGGAATATGAGCAGTTCTTC
CASSYFIQDREYEQFF
>TRBV19|.|TRBJ2-7|TRBD2
TGTGCCAGTAGTATAGGAGCGGGGGCAGGGGAGCAGTACTTC
CASSIGAGAGEQYF
>TRBV30|.|TRBJ1-4|.
TGTGCCTGGAGTGTACGGGGGGAAAAACTGTTTTTT
CAWSVRGEKLFF
>TRBV6-1|.|TRBJ2-7|TRBD1
TGTGCCAGCAGTGAAACCCGGACAGGAATCGACGAGCAGTACTTC
CASSETRTGIDEQYF
>TRBV29-1|.|TRBJ2-2|.
TGCAGCGTTGCCAGGGCGACGAACACCGGGGAGCTGTTTTTT
CSVARATNTGELFF
>TRBV5-1|.|TRBJ2-7|TRBD1
TGCGCCAGCAGCCCGGGACAGACCTACGAGCAGTACTTC
CASSPGQTYEQYF
>TRBV4-3|.|TRBJ2-7|TRBD2
TGCGCCAGCAGCCAGGCGACTAGCGGGGCTTACGAGCAGTACTTC
CASSQATSGAYEQYF
>TRBV5-1|.|TRBJ1-1|TRBD1
TGCGCCAGCAGCCGGGACAGGGAATGGGGAGCTTTCTTT
CASSRDREWGAFF
>TRBV15|.|TRBJ1-1|.
TGTGCCACCACACCAGGAGGAACTGAAGCTTTCTTT
CATTPGGTEAFF
>TRBV10-3|.|TRBJ1-1|.
TGTGCCATCAGTGAGTCTCGACTGGGGAGGACTGAAGCTTTCTTT
CAISESRLGRTEAFF
>TRBV30|.|TRBJ2-7|.
TGTGCCTCAGGACTTGGGTCCTACGAGCAGTACTTC
CASGLGSYEQYF
>TRBV11-2|.|TRBJ1-1|.
TGTGCCAGCAGCCAACCAATCCGGGGGAACACTGAAGCTTTCTTT
CASSQPIRGNTEAFF
>TRBV4-1|.|TRBJ2-2|.
TGCGCCAGCAGCCAAGGGCTAGCCTCCGGGGAGCTGTTTTTT
CASSQGLASGELFF
>TRBV7-2|.|TRBJ2-7|.
TGTGCCAGCAGCCTAGGGTACAGCTACGAGCAGTACTTC
CASSLGYSYEQYF
>TRBV6-5|.|TRBJ1-3|.
TGTGCCAGCAGTTACTCAGGGGGGGACCCTGGAAACACCATATATTTT
CASSYSGGDPGNTIYF
>TRBV10-3|.|TRBJ1-2|TRBD1
TGTGCCATCAGTATCTTAAACAGGGGAAACTATGGCTACACCTTC
CAISILNRGNYGYTF
>TRBV30|.|TRBJ1-1|.
TGTGCCTGGAGATGGAGGGATCGGTGGAACACTGAAGCTTTCTTT
CAWRWRDRWNTEAFF
>TRBV2|once|TRBJ2-7|.
TGTGCCAGCAGCCGTCAGGGAGGCGAGCAGTACTTC
CASSRQGGEQYF
>TRBV11-2|.|TRBJ2-7|TRBD2
TGTGCCAGCAGCCCCGGAGCGGGAGGGCCGAACGAGCAGTACTTC
CASSPGAGGPNEQYF